A selection of T cell receptor beta chains follows, all from one sample in a study of cytomegalovirus exposure and HLA in healthy donors. The repertoire was sequenced with immunoSEQ multiplex PCR; TCRdb's copy has only in-frame clones and lacks some. The sample has about 240,000 clones; 82% are singletons. What was sequenced was PBMCs. The receptors come from a middle-aged woman in good health and CMV-seropositive. Each CDR3 is given with its conserved first and last residue. D genes are given only for firm matches. Size values are once, few and many counts, or a class for expanded clones, and some rows have none.

V gene: TRBV5-4
D gene: TRBD1
J gene: TRBJ2-5
CDR3 length: 14
clone size: NA
CDR3 protein: CASSLEGAGETQYF
CDR3 DNA: TGTGCCAGCAGCTTGGAGGGGGCCGGAGAGACCCAGTACTTC

V gene: TRBV11-3
D gene: NA
J gene: TRBJ2-1
CDR3 length: 14
clone size: few
CDR3 protein: CASGGQGRSEEQFF
CDR3 DNA: TGTGCCAGCGGCGGGCAGGGGCGTTCGGAGGAGCAGTTCTTC

V gene: TRBV5-6
D gene: NA
J gene: TRBJ2-7
CDR3 length: 14
clone size: NA
CDR3 protein: CASSLGTIDYEQYF
CDR3 DNA: TGTGCCAGCAGCTTGGGGACAATTGACTACGAGCAGTACTTC

V gene: TRBV29-1
D gene: TRBD1
J gene: TRBJ2-5
CDR3 length: 15
clone size: NA
CDR3 protein: CSVDSNRGLSETQYF
CDR3 DNA: TGCAGCGTGGACTCCAACAGGGGGCTAAGTGAGACCCAGTACTTC

V gene: TRBV5-1
D gene: NA
J gene: TRBJ2-3
CDR3 length: 14
clone size: NA
CDR3 protein: CASSLRVGADTQYF
CDR3 DNA: TGCGCCAGCAGCTTGCGGGTCGGAGCAGATACGCAGTATTTT

V gene: TRBV14
D gene: TRBD1
J gene: TRBJ2-2
CDR3 length: 15
clone size: NA
CDR3 protein: CASRRSTGSAGELFF
CDR3 DNA: TGTGCCAGCAGACGCTCGACAGGGTCCGCCGGGGAGCTGTTTTTT

V gene: TRBV19
D gene: NA
J gene: TRBJ2-7
CDR3 length: 15
clone size: NA
CDR3 protein: CASSIQVGSGYEQYF
CDR3 DNA: TGTGCCAGTAGTATCCAAGTGGGGAGCGGATACGAGCAGTACTTC

V gene: TRBV4-2
D gene: NA
J gene: TRBJ2-7
CDR3 length: 17
clone size: NA
CDR3 protein: CASSQDLQSTFTYEQYF
CDR3 DNA: TGTGCCAGCAGCCAAGATCTTCAGTCGACATTTACCTACGAGCAGTACTTC

V gene: TRBV5-1
D gene: NA
J gene: TRBJ2-1
CDR3 length: 15
clone size: NA
CDR3 protein: CASSLSTGIYNEQFF
CDR3 DNA: TGCGCCAGCAGTTTATCTACAGGGATCTACAATGAGCAGTTCTTC

V gene: TRBV7-9
D gene: NA
J gene: TRBJ2-7
CDR3 length: 13
clone size: NA
CDR3 protein: CASSLGWRDEQYF
CDR3 DNA: TGTGCCAGCAGCTTAGGGTGGCGGGACGAGCAGTACTTC

V gene: TRBV9
D gene: TRBD2
J gene: TRBJ2-3
CDR3 length: 17
clone size: NA
CDR3 protein: CASSVGAGGPNTDTQYF
CDR3 DNA: TGTGCCAGCAGCGTAGGAGCGGGGGGGCCAAACACAGATACGCAGTATTTT

V gene: TRBV5-1
D gene: TRBD2
J gene: TRBJ2-1
CDR3 length: 16
clone size: NA
CDR3 protein: CASSLAAGRSYNEQFF
CDR3 DNA: TGCGCCAGCAGCCTGGCAGCGGGGAGGTCCTACAATGAGCAGTTCTTC

V gene: TRBV5-1
D gene: TRBD2
J gene: TRBJ2-2
CDR3 length: 16
clone size: NA
CDR3 protein: CASSSPGGRGTGELFF
CDR3 DNA: TGCGCCAGCAGCTCCCCGGGAGGCCGGGGCACCGGGGAGCTGTTTTTT

V gene: TRBV7-9
D gene: NA
J gene: TRBJ1-3
CDR3 length: 18
clone size: few
CDR3 protein: CASSLATMSVRSGNTIYF
CDR3 DNA: TGTGCCAGCAGCTTAGCGACTATGAGCGTGCGCTCTGGAAACACCATATATTTT

V gene: TRBV9
D gene: TRBD2
J gene: TRBJ2-1
CDR3 length: 16
clone size: few
CDR3 protein: CASSVVEGGSYNEQFF
CDR3 DNA: TGTGCCAGCAGCGTAGTGGAGGGAGGGTCCTACAATGAGCAGTTCTTC

V gene: TRBV30
D gene: NA
J gene: TRBJ2-2
CDR3 length: 12
clone size: NA
CDR3 protein: CAWNGYTGELFF
CDR3 DNA: TGTGCCTGGAACGGGTACACCGGGGAGCTGTTTTTT

V gene: TRBV5-5
D gene: TRBD1
J gene: TRBJ1-1
CDR3 length: 13
clone size: NA
CDR3 protein: CASTVGGQGEAFF
CDR3 DNA: TGTGCCAGCACCGTAGGGGGACAGGGTGAAGCTTTCTTT

V gene: TRBV5-1
D gene: TRBD1
J gene: TRBJ1-1
CDR3 length: 13
clone size: few
CDR3 protein: CASSWDRDTEAFF
CDR3 DNA: TGCGCCAGCAGCTGGGACAGGGACACTGAAGCTTTCTTT

V gene: TRBV7-2
D gene: TRBD1
J gene: TRBJ2-7
CDR3 length: 15
clone size: NA
CDR3 protein: CASSLQGAISYEQYF
CDR3 DNA: TGTGCCAGCAGCCTTCAGGGGGCAATCTCCTACGAGCAGTACTTC

V gene: TRBV7-3
D gene: TRBD2
J gene: TRBJ2-5
CDR3 length: 16
clone size: NA
CDR3 protein: CASSFPSGGLPETQYF
CDR3 DNA: TGTGCCAGCAGCTTTCCGAGCGGGGGCCTACCGGAGACCCAGTACTTC

V gene: TRBV19
D gene: NA
J gene: TRBJ1-2
CDR3 length: 13
clone size: NA
CDR3 protein: CASSEGDDYGYTF
CDR3 DNA: TGTGCCAGTAGTGAGGGGGACGACTATGGCTACACCTTC

V gene: TRBV29-1
D gene: NA
J gene: TRBJ2-7
CDR3 length: 14
clone size: NA
CDR3 protein: CSVEDGQSTYEQYF
CDR3 DNA: TGCAGCGTTGAAGATGGACAGTCCACCTACGAGCAGTACTTC

V gene: TRBV27
D gene: TRBD2
J gene: TRBJ2-7
CDR3 length: 14
clone size: NA
CDR3 protein: CASSRREGAYEQYF
CDR3 DNA: TGTGCCAGCAGCCGCAGGGAGGGCGCCTACGAGCAGTACTTC

V gene: TRBV11-2
D gene: NA
J gene: TRBJ2-7
CDR3 length: 15
clone size: NA
CDR3 protein: CASSLDWGKTYEQYF
CDR3 DNA: TGTGCCAGCAGCTTAGATTGGGGCAAAACCTACGAGCAGTACTTC

V gene: TRBV27
D gene: TRBD2
J gene: TRBJ2-2
CDR3 length: 15
clone size: NA
CDR3 protein: CASRGLAGATGELFF
CDR3 DNA: TGTGCCAGCAGAGGACTAGCGGGAGCCACCGGGGAGCTGTTTTTT

V gene: TRBV6-1
D gene: NA
J gene: TRBJ2-7
CDR3 length: 12
clone size: NA
CDR3 protein: CASSLVSYEQYF
CDR3 DNA: TGTGCCAGCAGTCTTGTATCTTACGAGCAGTACTTC

V gene: TRBV19
D gene: NA
J gene: TRBJ2-5
CDR3 length: 15
clone size: NA
CDR3 protein: CASSTRDWYQETQYF
CDR3 DNA: TGTGCCAGTAGTACCCGGGATTGGTACCAAGAGACCCAGTACTTC

V gene: TRBV4-1
D gene: TRBD1
J gene: TRBJ1-6
CDR3 length: 17
clone size: NA
CDR3 protein: CASSQPATGGFNSPLHF
CDR3 DNA: TGCGCCAGCAGCCAGCCGGCCACAGGGGGCTTTAATTCACCCCTCCACTTT

V gene: TRBV19
D gene: NA
J gene: TRBJ1-5
CDR3 length: 15
clone size: NA
CDR3 protein: CASSLLGGSNQPQHF
CDR3 DNA: TGTGCCAGTAGTCTTCTTGGGGGCAGCAATCAGCCCCAGCATTTT

V gene: TRBV5-1
D gene: TRBD1
J gene: TRBJ2-3
CDR3 length: 16
clone size: NA
CDR3 protein: CASSSRTGGLTDTQYF
CDR3 DNA: TGCGCCAGCAGCTCCCGGACAGGAGGCTTGACAGATACGCAGTATTTT

V gene: TRBV11-2
D gene: TRBD2
J gene: TRBJ2-5
CDR3 length: 16
clone size: NA
CDR3 protein: CASSSDPAGGTETQYF
CDR3 DNA: TGTGCCAGCAGCTCAGACCCCGCGGGGGGTACGGAGACCCAGTACTTC

V gene: TRBV4-3
D gene: NA
J gene: TRBJ2-7
CDR3 length: 14
clone size: NA
CDR3 protein: CASSQVVRANEQYF
CDR3 DNA: TGCGCCAGCAGCCAAGTGGTCAGGGCTAACGAGCAGTACTTC

V gene: TRBV19
D gene: TRBD1
J gene: TRBJ1-2
CDR3 length: 16
clone size: NA
CDR3 protein: CASTENRDSRIYGYTF
CDR3 DNA: TGTGCCAGTACCGAAAACCGGGACAGCAGAATCTATGGCTACACCTTC

V gene: TRBV5-5
D gene: NA
J gene: TRBJ1-1
CDR3 length: 15
clone size: NA
CDR3 protein: CASSLWGGGNTEAFF
CDR3 DNA: TGTGCCAGCAGCTTATGGGGGGGAGGGAACACTGAAGCTTTCTTT

V gene: TRBV19
D gene: TRBD1
J gene: TRBJ1-3
CDR3 length: 14
clone size: NA
CDR3 protein: CASSIPTGRNTIYF
CDR3 DNA: TGTGCCAGTAGTATACCGACAGGGAGAAACACCATATATTTT